This paragraph reports one T cell receptor beta chain. The clone's antigen remains unknown. The data stem from a study of cytomegalovirus exposure and HLA in healthy donors (dated by TCRdb to about 2017). Turning to the overall study: According to an earlier analysis of a few hundred of the donors, about 179 million T cells yielded roughly 100 million unique TCR beta sequences and 250 to 350 Gb of sequence data. The number of donors typed differed by locus, with 629-630 for A, B, C, DRB1 and DQB1, 522 for DQA1, approximately 580 for DPA1, and some 450 for DPB1. The study aimed to test whether cataloging public T cell receptors could reveal signatures of past pathogen exposure. To study patterns of TCR occurrence, a later analysis re-analyzed previously published TCR beta repertoires from under 750 donors and added high-resolution HLA genotyping. In the later analysis, no new phenotypic data were used to find candidate immune exposures; instead, reliance was placed on TCR beta sequences and their occurrence across donors. Along with the roughly 610-subject first cohort, a separate validation cohort of roughly 110 different subjects was used. The study used immunosequencing to profile the T cell repertoires of several hundred subjects and linked those repertoires to cytomegalovirus serostatus. To decide whether each TCR beta V gene segment behaved as functional or pseudogenic, an earlier analysis of nearly 600 of the donors relied on high-throughput TCR beta sequencing. Donor age, sex, ethnicity and CMV serostatus were collected together with the repertoire data. All discovery cohort repertoires had been generated on a single sequencing platform. HLA typing included class I and class II loci at four-digit resolution. A later genetic analysis used genome-wide SNP genotypes for about three fifths of the 666 donors, treating that subset as a discovery cohort. About 300 gigabases of sequencing data and 91 million or so unique TCR sequences made up an early release that covered 500 to 650 HLA-typed donors. To predict cytomegalovirus infection status, the study combined high-throughput TCR immunosequencing, statistical association of individual TCRs with disease status, and machine learning. Of the roughly 390 genotyped donors, more than 75% were placed in the genetic ancestry cluster associated with self-reported Caucasian donors. Across approximately 400 genotyped donors of the cohort, an average of about 220,000 unique TCR beta nucleotide sequences per donor were sequenced, and approximately 17% of those sequences were non-productive. Roughly 5 DR-DQ haplotypes were treated as single units for association and clustering because of strong linkage in the cohort. Paper-wide results and their limitations: The authors suggested that the approach could potentially be extended to other disease states and immunological phenotypes. In a later analysis, several top co-occurrence clusters were reported to appear linked to parvovirus B19, influenza, CMV and Epstein-Barr virus. A later analysis associated about 17,000 TCR beta sequences with specific HLA alleles at a false discovery rate of 0.05. Compared with the approximately 670-donor mean, donors in an Asian-associated ancestry cluster had fewer N-insertions in productive TCRs, according to a later genetic analysis. A further reported finding was that TCR beta sequences accurately predicted the HLA-A and HLA-B alleles for most subjects in the first cohort. The study gave a list of under 200 TCR beta chains associated with cytomegalovirus. Roughly uniform sequencing depth across donors was assumed in presence/absence analyses, although this assumption may not hold. Across donors, most TCR sequences were observed very rarely, whereas some public TCRs were present in many individuals. A later genetic analysis associated a missense DCLRE1C variant with V-gene and J-gene trimming of TCR beta chains, and an independent cohort replicated the association. A cluster of highly shared sequence variants was judged likely to be a technical artifact of the sequencing pipeline. The 87-base-pair reads could not distinguish some IMGT-functional V segments, including TRBV6-2 and TRBV6-3, so those segments were excluded. HLA typing was unavailable for some donors at each locus, so association tests used only the typed subset. Assigning TCR associations to individual alleles was difficult when HLA alleles, especially DR and DQ, strongly co-occurred. In both the original and validation cohorts, the classifier was reported to diagnose cytomegalovirus status with high specificity and sensitivity. In an earlier analysis of 587 of the donors, most TCR beta V segments appeared in productive rearrangements about 90% or about 30% of the time, broadly matching IMGT annotations. Linkage disequilibrium might explain the correlated functional status among segregating V segments, but an unknown experimental factor could not be excluded. A later analysis found that HLA-associated TCR beta chains were more clonally expanded and had lower generation probabilities than equally common non-associated chains. In vitro tests confirmed that three of the cytomegalovirus-associated TCR beta chains recognize cytomegalovirus antigens. According to a later analysis, TCR association rates differed among HLA loci, with DRB1 alleles showing the most associated TCRs and HLA-C alleles showing the fewest. According to a later analysis, most CMV-associated TCR beta chains appeared to be HLA-restricted, and the HLA associations seemed to be driven largely by CMV exposure. Because counts were too low, roughly 18 rarely observed V segments, including chromosome 9 orphons, were left out of the earlier analysis of 500 to 750 of the donors. This cohort had only TCR beta chains sequenced, and the lack of alpha or paired-chain data limited which features could be detected. CMV serostatus was the only immune exposure information available for the cohort.

The method behind the library was the immunoSEQ multiplex PCR assay. For the multiplex PCR, a mixture combining 60 forward primers for TCR Vbeta segments and 13 reverse primers for TCR Jbeta segments was used. The CDR3 region of rearranged TCR beta genes was amplified from genomic DNA by a multiplex PCR assay. Amplified TCR beta libraries were sequenced as 87-base-pair reads on the Illumina HiSeq System. The study's own analysis went as follows. A later analysis tallied around 82 million unique TCR beta chains across the 660 or so repertoires, and some 10 million of those chains were shared by two or more donors. Raw reads were error-corrected and collapsed into unique sequences with a nearest-neighbor algorithm that merged closely related sequences to remove PCR and sequencing errors. To assign V, D and J gene segments, CDR3 sequences were aligned to IMGT reference sequences. For a sequence to be retained, a match of at least six nucleotides was required to both a V gene segment and a J gene segment. A rearrangement counted as productive if the CDR3 had no stop codons and remained in frame with V and J, and every other rearrangement counted as non-productive. CDR3 was defined by IMGT convention, running from the second conserved V-encoded cysteine to the conserved J-encoded phenylalanine. The earlier analysis of approximately 590 of the donors excluded any sequence lacking an unambiguous match to a single V gene segment. In an earlier analysis of approximately 560 of the donors, a V segment was called functional when productive rearrangements were above 56.7%, and segregating when the standard deviation between donors exceeded 5%. A statistical classification framework was developed to diagnose cytomegalovirus status using the catalog of TCR beta chain sequences. V and J gene assignment, in a later analysis, came from comparing TCR nucleotide sequences with IMGT/GENE-DB human TR gene sequences. The TCRdist pipeline was used in a later analysis to assign CDR3 sequences and most-parsimonious VDJ recombination scenarios. In a later analysis, each TCR beta chain was defined by its CDR3 amino acid sequence together with its V-gene family, and reads lacking a unique V-gene family were excluded. As a way to deal with suspected cross-contamination and a sequencing artifact, a later analysis dropped approximately 590 nucleotide sequences that were highly shared and had low generation probability. For each public chain, a later analysis derived a clonal expansion index from normalized ranks of inferred template counts within each repertoire. In a later analysis, generation probabilities were computed using a VDJ recombination model fitted to out-of-frame rearrangements, and the results were checked against IGoR. In a later analysis, TCR-TCR, TCR-HLA and TCR-CMV co-occurrence was scored with hypergeometric tests, and a repertoire-size bias correction was applied to TCR pairs. False discovery rates were estimated in a later analysis by permuting HLA or CMV assignments 20 times. In a later analysis, co-occurring TCRs were grouped using DBSCAN, and TCRdist sequence similarity was added for clustering within HLA-allele-positive subsets. Repertoires with fewer than 30,000 or more than 120,000 public chains, plus five repertoires with anomalous nucleotide sharing, were excluded from co-occurrence clustering. The clones in this table, taken by TCRdb from immuneACCESS, are in-frame only. Not every clone is retained; where verified, under half of the shortfall comes from an unresolved V gene, and the cause of the rest is unknown. V, J and clone size derive from that table, while D and trimming were established from the DNA sequence. The table of this sample itemizes over 100,000 clones. The ten most abundant clones make up approximately 1.6% of the sample.

In total, just over 650 healthy bone marrow donors made up the cohort. At the time of sampling, every cohort member was nominally healthy, though immune exposures that went unrecorded were likely present. The donor tested CMV seronegative, placing the donor among the 350 or so seronegative members of the cohort. A peripheral blood sample was collected from each donor, and TCR beta sequencing was performed on peripheral blood mononuclear cells. Genomic DNA was extracted from the blood cell samples with the Qiagen DNeasy Blood Extraction Kit. The CDR3 measures 17 amino acids from cysteine to phenylalanine. Just CDR3 DNA is preserved here, 51 bases in frame from base 1. The junction shows trimming of 6 bases on V and 7 bases on J, and the gene matches do not reach 15 bases of it. Reading the germline V gene (reference sequence) gives CDR1 LNHDA and CDR2 SQIVND.

The chain was built from TRBV19 and TRBJ2-1; a stretch of 10 junction bases matches TRBD1. This sequence originates from a man aged 18 to 29 in good health and CMV-seronegative. The material sequenced was PBMCs. The DNA is TGTGCCAGTAGAAGTCCCCCAGGGACAGGGGATGGTAATGAGCAGTTCTTC. Its coded protein is CASRSPPGTGDGNEQFF.